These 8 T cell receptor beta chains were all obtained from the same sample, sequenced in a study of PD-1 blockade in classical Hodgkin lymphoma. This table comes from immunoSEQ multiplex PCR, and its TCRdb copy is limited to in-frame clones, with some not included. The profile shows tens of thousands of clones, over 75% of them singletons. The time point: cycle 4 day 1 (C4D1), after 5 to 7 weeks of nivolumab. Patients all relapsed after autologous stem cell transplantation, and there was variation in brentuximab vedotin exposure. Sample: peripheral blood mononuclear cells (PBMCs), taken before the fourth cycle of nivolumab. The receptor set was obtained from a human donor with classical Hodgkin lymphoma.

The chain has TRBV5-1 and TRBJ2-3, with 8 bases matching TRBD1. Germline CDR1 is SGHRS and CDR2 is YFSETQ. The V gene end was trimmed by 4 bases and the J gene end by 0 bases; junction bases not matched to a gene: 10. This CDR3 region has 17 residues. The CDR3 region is CASSLNAGQASTDTQYF. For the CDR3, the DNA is TGCGCCAGCAGCCTTAACGCGGGACAGGCTAGCACAGATACGCAGTATTTT.

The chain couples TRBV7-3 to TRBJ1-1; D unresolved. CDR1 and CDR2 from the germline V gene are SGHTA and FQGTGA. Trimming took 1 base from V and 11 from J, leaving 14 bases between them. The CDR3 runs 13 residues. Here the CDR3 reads CASSLKGGFEAFF. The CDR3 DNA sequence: TGTGCCAGCAGCTTAAAGGGAGGGTTCGAGGCTTTCTTT.

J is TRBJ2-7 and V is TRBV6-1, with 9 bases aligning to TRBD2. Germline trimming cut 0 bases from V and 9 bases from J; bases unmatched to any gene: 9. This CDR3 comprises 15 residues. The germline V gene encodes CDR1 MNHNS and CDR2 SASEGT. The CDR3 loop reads CASSEAIAGARRQYF. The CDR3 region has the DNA TGTGCCAGCAGTGAAGCTATAGCGGGGGCGCGAAGGCAGTACTTC.

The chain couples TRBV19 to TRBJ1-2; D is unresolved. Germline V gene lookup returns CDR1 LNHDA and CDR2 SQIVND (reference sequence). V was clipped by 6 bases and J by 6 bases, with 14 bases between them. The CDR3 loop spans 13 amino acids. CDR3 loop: CASSNGVGDGYTF. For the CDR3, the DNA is TGTGCCAGTAGCAACGGGGTCGGGGATGGCTACACCTTC.

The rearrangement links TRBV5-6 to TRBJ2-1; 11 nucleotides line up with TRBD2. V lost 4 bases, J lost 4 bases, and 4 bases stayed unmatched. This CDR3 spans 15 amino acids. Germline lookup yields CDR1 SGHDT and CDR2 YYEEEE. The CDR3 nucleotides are TGTGCCAGCAGCCCTAGCGGGGGGTATTACAATGAGCAGTTCTTC. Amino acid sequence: CASSPSGGYYNEQFF.

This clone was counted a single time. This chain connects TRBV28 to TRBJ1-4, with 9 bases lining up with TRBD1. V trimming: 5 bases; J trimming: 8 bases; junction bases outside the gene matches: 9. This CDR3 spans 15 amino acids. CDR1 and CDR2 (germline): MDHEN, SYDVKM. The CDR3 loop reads CASSPQTGGNEKLFF. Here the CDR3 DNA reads TGTGCCAGCAGTCCCCAGACAGGGGGTAACGAAAAACTGTTTTTT. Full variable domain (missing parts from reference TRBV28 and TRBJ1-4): DVKVTQSSRYLVKRTGEKVFLECVQDMDHENMFWYRQDPGLGLRLIYFSYDVKMKEKGDIPEGYSVSREKKERFSLILESASTNQTSMYLCASSPQTGGNEKLFFGSGTQLSVL.

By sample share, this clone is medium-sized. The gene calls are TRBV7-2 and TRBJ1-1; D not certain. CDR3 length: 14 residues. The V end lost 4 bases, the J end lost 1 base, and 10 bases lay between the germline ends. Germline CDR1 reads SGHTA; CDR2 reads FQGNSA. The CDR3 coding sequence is TGTGCCAGCAGCTCCCAGCCAGGGAACACTGAAGCTTTCTTT. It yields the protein CASSSQPGNTEAFF.

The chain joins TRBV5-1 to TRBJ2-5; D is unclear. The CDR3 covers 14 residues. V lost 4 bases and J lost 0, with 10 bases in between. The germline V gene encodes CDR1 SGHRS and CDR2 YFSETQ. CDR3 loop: CASSPQINQETQYF. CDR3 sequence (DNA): TGCGCCAGCAGCCCTCAGATAAACCAAGAGACCCAGTACTTC. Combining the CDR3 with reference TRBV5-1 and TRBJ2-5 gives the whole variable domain KAGVTQTPRYLIKTRGQQVTLSCSPISGHRSVSWYQQTPGQGLQFLFEYFSETQRNKGNFPGRFSGRQFSNSRSEMNVSTLELGDSALYLCASSPQINQETQYFGPGTRLLVL.